This TCR beta chain was retrieved from a study of long-term antiretroviral therapy in people with HIV. Study-wide background: Collection of the earliest samples took place about a decade ahead of the 2015 immediate-ART recommendation. Study-wide findings and caveats: Regardless of time point, clones expanded before ART dominated the repertoire.

This was the immunoSEQ v3.0 assay at survey level. Clones were sequenced by immunoSEQ multiplex PCR, and TCRdb holds only the in-frame ones, with some missing. The table records 20,000 to 25,000 clones, 86% of them present only once. Among participants with HIV, every one received treatment in the United States. Per germline, CDR1 SEHNR and CDR2 FQNEAQ (reference sequence). The CDR3 consists of 15 residues. V was pared by 3 bases and J by 2 bases, with 10 bases between. Points on this clone: Its antigen is unidentified.

The sample was unsorted PBMCs, taken 1.3 years after starting antiretroviral therapy. This receptor was identified in a man between 60 and 75 years old with HIV. The rearrangement uses TRBV7-9 and TRBJ1-4; D is uncertain. CDR3 region: CASSLGVSTNEKLFF. The CDR3 DNA sequence: TGTGCCAGCAGCTTGGGAGTTTCTACTAATGAAAAACTGTTTTTT.